This T cell receptor beta chain was captured in a study of cytomegalovirus exposure and HLA in healthy donors. As for the study in general: The same platform used for the approximately 670 first-cohort repertoires was also used for the 90 to 150 validation repertoires, as a later analysis reported.

The data were produced by immunoSEQ multiplex PCR, yet TCRdb's version contains in-frame clones alone and is incomplete. The sample yields roughly 260,000 clones, approximately 90% seen once. V shed 3 bases and J shed 3 bases, with 9 bases lying between them. CDR1 and CDR2 (germline): SGDLS, YYNGEE. This CDR3 region has 14 residues. This clone was seen once. The receptor comes from a man aged 18 to 29 in good health and CMV-seronegative. The sample consisted of PBMCs. The chain joins TRBV9 to TRBJ2-2, with a tentative D call TRBD2 (5 bases). The CDR3 coding sequence is TGTGCCAGCAGCGAGTGGGGAGACACCGGGGAGCTGTTTTTT. Protein sequence: CASSEWGDTGELFF.